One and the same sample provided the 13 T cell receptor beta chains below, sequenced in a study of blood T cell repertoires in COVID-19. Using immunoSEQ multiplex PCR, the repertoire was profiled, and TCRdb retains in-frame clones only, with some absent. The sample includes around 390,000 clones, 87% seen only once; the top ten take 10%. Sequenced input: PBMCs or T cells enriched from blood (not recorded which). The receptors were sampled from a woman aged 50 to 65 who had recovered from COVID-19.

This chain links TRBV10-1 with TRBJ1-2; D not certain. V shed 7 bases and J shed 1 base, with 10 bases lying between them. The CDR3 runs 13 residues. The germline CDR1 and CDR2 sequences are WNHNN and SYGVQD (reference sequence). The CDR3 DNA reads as TGCGCCAGCAAGGGAGGCATTAACTATGGCTACACCTTC. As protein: CASKGGINYGYTF.

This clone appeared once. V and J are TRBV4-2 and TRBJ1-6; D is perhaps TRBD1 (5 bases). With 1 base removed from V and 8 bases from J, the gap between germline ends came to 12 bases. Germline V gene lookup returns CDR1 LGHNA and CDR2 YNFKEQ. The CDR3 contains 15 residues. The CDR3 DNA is TGTGCCAGCAGCCAAGTAGGGGAGGTGGATTCACCCCTCCACTTT. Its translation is CASSQVGEVDSPLHF.

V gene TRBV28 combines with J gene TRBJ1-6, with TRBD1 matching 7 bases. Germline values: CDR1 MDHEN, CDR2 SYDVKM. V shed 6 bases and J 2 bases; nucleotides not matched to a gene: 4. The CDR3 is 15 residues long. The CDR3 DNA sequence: TGTGCCAGCAGGCAACAGGGGACCTATAATTCACCCCTCCACTTT. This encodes CASRQQGTYNSPLHF.

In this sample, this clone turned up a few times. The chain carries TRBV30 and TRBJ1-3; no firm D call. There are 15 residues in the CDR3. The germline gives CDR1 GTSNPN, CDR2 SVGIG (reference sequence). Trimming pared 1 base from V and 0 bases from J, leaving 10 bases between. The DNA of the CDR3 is TGTGCCTGGAGTGACACAGCCAGCTCTGGAAACACCATATATTTT. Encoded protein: CAWSDTASSGNTIYF.

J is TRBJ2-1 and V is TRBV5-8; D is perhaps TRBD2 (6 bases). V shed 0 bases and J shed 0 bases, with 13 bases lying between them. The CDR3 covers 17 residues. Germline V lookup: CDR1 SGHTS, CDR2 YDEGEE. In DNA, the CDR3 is TGTGCCAGCAGCTTGGTGGCGGGGTCGAGCTCCTACAATGAGCAGTTCTTC. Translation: CASSLVAGSSSYNEQFF.

The CDR3 loop reads CASKGQGATDTQYF. In DNA, the CDR3 is TGTGCCAGTAAAGGTCAGGGGGCCACAGATACGCAGTATTTT. The rearrangement links TRBV19 to TRBJ2-3; 8 bases map to TRBD1. Germline loops: CDR1 LNHDA, CDR2 SQIVND (reference sequence). V trimming: 7 bases; J trimming: 2 bases; junction bases outside the gene matches: 5. This CDR3 is built from 14 residues.

The CDR3, as DNA: TGTGCCAGCAGTCTCTGGACAGGGAGCTCCTATAATTCACCCCTCCACTTT. Translated, it gives CASSLWTGSSYNSPLHF. This chain connects TRBV28 to TRBJ1-6; 8 positions match TRBD1. The CDR3 has 17 amino acids. After removal of 5 bases from V and 0 bases from J, the junction contained 6 bases not matched to a gene. Germline lookup yields CDR1 MDHEN and CDR2 SYDVKM.

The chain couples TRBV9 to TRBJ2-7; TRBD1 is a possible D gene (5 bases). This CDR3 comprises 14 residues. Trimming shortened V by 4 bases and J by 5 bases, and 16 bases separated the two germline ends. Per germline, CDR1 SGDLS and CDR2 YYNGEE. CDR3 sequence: CASSFDRDPHEQYF. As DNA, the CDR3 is TGTGCCAGCAGCTTTGACAGAGACCCCCACGAGCAGTACTTC.

CDR3: CASRPPGSYNSPLHF. CDR3 DNA: TGCGCCAGCAGACCCCCGGGATCCTATAATTCACCCCTCCACTTT. The chain combines TRBV4-1 with TRBJ1-6; D gene uncertain. The CDR3 consists of 15 residues. The V gene lost 6 bases and the J gene lost 1 base, with 10 bases spanning the gap. Germline values: CDR1 MGHRA, CDR2 YSYEKL.

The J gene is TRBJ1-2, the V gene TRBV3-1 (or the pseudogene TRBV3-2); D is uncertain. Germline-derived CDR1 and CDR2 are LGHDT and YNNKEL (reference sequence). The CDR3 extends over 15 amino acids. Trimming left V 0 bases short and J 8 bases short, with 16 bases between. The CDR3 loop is CASSQEVGSSWGYTF. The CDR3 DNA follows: TGTGCCAGCAGCCAAGAAGTGGGCAGCTCCTGGGGCTACACCTTC.

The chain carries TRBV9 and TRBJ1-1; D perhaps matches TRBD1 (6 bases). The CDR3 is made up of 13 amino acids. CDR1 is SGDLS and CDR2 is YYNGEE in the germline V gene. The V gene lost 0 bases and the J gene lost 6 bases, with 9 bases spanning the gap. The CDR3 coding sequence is TGTGCCAGCAGCGTAGAGCAGGGGTCTGAAGCTTTCTTT. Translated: CASSVEQGSEAFF.

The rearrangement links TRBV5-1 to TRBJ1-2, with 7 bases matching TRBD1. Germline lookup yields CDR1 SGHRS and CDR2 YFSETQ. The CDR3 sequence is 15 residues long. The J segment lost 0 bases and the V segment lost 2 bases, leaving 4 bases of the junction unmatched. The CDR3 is CASSLGQEPNYGYTF. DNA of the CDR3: TGCGCCAGCAGCTTAGGACAGGAACCTAACTATGGCTACACCTTC.

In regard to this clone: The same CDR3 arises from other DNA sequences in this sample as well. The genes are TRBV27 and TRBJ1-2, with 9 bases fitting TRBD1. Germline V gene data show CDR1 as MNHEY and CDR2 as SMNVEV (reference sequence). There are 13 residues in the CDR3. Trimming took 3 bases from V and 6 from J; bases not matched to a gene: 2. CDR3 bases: TGTGCCAGCAGTTTCGGACAGGGGAATGGCTACACCTTC. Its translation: CASSFGQGNGYTF.